The clone carrying this T cell receptor beta chain was counted at least ten times. The antigen remains undetermined. Regions amplified from RNA transcripts were the TCR beta CDR3 regions. Researchers ran a first-round RT-PCR on the TCR CDR3 using the HTBI primer set. TCRdb called the multiplex PCR reads again in MiXCR, with one record for every CDR3 protein. Of 500,000 or so distinct CDR3 sequences listed, about 15% are singletons. These data originate in a study of T cells in Graves' hyperthyroidism and ophthalmopathy. CDR1 and CDR2 (germline): SGHRS, YFSETQ. This CDR3 spans 14 amino acids. The junction had 3 bases not matched to a gene; V was cut back by 0 bases and J by 4 bases. Findings and limits, study-wide: Among thyroid clonotypes expanded above 0.001, most also appeared in blood.

Source material: blood. The receptor's source is a woman aged 18-29 years with Graves' ophthalmopathy. The gene calls are TRBV5-1 and TRBJ1-1; 7 nucleotides agree with TRBD1. The CDR3 sequence: CASSLVRGPTEAFF. CDR3 in DNA: TGCGCCAGCAGCTTGGTAAGGGGGCCCACTGAAGCTTTCTTT.